Described below is a single T cell receptor (beta chain) sequence and its context. Its cognate antigen is unknown. This sample stems from a study of cytomegalovirus exposure and HLA in healthy donors. V lost 0 bases and J 5 bases, leaving 7 bases between the germline ends. The CDR3 contains 14 residues. Germline V gene sequence: CDR1 SNHLY, CDR2 FYNNEI. Primers included in the PCR were 60 Vbeta and 13 Jbeta primers. Sequencing was performed with immunoSEQ multiplex PCR; in TCRdb, only in-frame clones are kept and a portion is missing. The sample carries 150,000 to 200,000 clones, about 80% recorded once. General observations from the study: A reported reduction in N-insertions relative to the roughly 640-donor mean was seen in an Asian-associated ancestry cluster in a later analysis. Later analysis identified a missense DCLRE1C variant that was linked to TCR beta V- and J-gene trimming. CMV serostatus was the sole immune exposure information available. Donors were assumed by presence/absence analyses to have roughly uniform sequencing depth.

Sample: PBMCs. The sequence derives from a man aged 18-30 years in good health and CMV-seropositive. This sequence joins TRBV2 and TRBJ1-4, with D unclear. CDR3 in amino acids: CASSEAVANEKLFF. CDR3 DNA sequence: TGTGCCAGCAGTGAAGCGGTAGCAAATGAAAAACTGTTTTTT.